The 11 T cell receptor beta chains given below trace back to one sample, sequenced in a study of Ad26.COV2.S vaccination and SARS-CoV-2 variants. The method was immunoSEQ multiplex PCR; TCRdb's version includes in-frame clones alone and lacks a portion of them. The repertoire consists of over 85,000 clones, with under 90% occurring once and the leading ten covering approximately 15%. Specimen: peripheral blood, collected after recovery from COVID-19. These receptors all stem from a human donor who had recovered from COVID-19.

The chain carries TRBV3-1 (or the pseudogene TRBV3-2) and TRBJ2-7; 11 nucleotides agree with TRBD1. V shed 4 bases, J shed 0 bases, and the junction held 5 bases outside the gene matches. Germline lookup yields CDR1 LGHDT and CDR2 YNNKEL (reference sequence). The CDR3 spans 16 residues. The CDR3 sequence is CASSRGTGGTSYEQYF. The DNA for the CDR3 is TGTGCCAGCAGCCGGGGGACAGGGGGGACCTCCTACGAGCAGTACTTC.

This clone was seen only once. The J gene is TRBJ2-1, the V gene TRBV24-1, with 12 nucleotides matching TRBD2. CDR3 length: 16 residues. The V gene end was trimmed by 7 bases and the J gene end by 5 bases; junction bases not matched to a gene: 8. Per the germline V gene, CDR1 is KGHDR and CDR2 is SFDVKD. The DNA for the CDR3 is TGTGCCACCAGCCCTAGCGGGAGGGCTATGCACAATGAGCAGTTCTTC. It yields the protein CATSPSGRAMHNEQFF.

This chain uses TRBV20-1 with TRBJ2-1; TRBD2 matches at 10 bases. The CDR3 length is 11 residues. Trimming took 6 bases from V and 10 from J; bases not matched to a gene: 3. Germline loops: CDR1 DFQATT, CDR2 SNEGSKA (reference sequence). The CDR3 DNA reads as TGCAGTGCCATGGGACTAGCGGAGCAGTTCTTC. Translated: CSAMGLAEQFF.

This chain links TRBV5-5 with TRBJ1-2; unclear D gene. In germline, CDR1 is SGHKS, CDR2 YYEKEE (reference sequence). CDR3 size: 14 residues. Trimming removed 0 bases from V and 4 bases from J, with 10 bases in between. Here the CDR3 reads CASSLGGPSYGYTF. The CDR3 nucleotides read TGTGCCAGCAGCTTGGGCGGACCATCCTATGGCTACACCTTC. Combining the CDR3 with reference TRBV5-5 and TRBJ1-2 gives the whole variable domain DAGVTQSPTHLIKTRGQQVTLRCSPISGHKSVSWYQQVLGQGPQFIFQYYEKEERGRGNFPDRFSARQFPNYSSELNVNALLLGDSALYLCASSLGGPSYGYTFGSGTRLTVV.

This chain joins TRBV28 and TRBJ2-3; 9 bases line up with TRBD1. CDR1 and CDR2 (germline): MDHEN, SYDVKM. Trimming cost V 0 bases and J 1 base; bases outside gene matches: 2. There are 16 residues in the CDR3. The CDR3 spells CASSLWTGGGTDTQYF. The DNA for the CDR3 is TGTGCCAGCAGTTTATGGACAGGGGGTGGCACAGATACGCAGTATTTT.

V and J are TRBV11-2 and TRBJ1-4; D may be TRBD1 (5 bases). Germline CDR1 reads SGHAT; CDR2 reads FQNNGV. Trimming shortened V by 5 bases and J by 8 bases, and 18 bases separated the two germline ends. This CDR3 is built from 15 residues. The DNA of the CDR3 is TGTGCCAGCAGCCACGAATATTCGGCAGGGGAAAAACTGTTTTTT. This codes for CASSHEYSAGEKLFF.

The CDR3 DNA sequence: TGTGCCACCAGTGACCATGGACTAGCGGGAAGCACAGATACGCAGTATTTT. Amino acid sequence: CATSDHGLAGSTDTQYF. V and J are TRBV24-1 and TRBJ2-3; 12 positions match TRBD2. V gave up 4 bases and J gave up 0 bases; unmatched junction bases: 4. This CDR3 has 17 amino acids. Germline assignment: CDR1 KGHDR and CDR2 SFDVKD.

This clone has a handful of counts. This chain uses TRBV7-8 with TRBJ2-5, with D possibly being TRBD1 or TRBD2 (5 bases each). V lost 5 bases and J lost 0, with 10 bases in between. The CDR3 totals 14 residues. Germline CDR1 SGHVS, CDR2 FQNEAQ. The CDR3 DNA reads TGTGCCAGCAGCAGAGGGACCAACCAAGAGACCCAGTACTTC. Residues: CASSRGTNQETQYF.

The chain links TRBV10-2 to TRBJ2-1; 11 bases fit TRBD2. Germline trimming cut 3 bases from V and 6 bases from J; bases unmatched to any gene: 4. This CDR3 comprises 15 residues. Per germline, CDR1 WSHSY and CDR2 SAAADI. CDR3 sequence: CASSDSSGRGNEQFF. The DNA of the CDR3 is TGCGCCAGCAGTGACAGTAGCGGGAGGGGCAATGAGCAGTTCTTC.

The CDR3 DNA follows: TGTGCCAGCAGCCAGACAGGGATCGGCAATCAGCCCCAGCATTTT. Residues: CASSQTGIGNQPQHF. This chain uses TRBV7-9 with TRBJ1-5, with TRBD1 matching over 7 bases. The V gene's germline CDR1 is SEHNR and CDR2 FQNEAQ (reference sequence). The CDR3 is 15 amino acids. V was pared by 5 bases and J by 2 bases, with 6 bases of the junction left unmatched.

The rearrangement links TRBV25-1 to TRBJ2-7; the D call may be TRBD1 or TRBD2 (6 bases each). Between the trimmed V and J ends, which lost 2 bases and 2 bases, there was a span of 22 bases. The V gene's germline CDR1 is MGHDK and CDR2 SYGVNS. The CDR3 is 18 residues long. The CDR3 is CASSETRRGGERAYEQYF. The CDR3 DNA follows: TGTGCCAGCAGTGAAACCCGCAGGGGCGGGGAGAGGGCCTACGAGCAGTACTTC.